The 26 T cell receptor beta chains below were found in one sample sequenced in a study of blood T cell repertoires in COVID-19. Method: immunoSEQ multiplex PCR; TCRdb's copy keeps in-frame clones and lacks some. The sample has tens of thousands of clones; nearly 90% are singletons. The source material was peripheral blood. The receptors were sampled from a man in his sixties with active or convalescent COVID-19.

This clone was found once. J is TRBJ1-2 and V is TRBV27; 8 bases line up with TRBD1. Germline CDR1 reads MNHEY; CDR2 reads SMNVEV (reference sequence). The V gene end was trimmed by 2 bases and the J gene end by 3 bases; junction bases not matched to a gene: 8. There are 16 residues in the CDR3. As DNA, the CDR3 is TGTGCCAGCAGTTTACGGGCAGGGGGCGCATACTATGGCTACACCTTC. Translation gives CASSLRAGGAYYGYTF.

The rearrangement uses TRBV5-6 and TRBJ1-1, with D unclear. Trimming left V 0 bases short and J 0 bases short, with 3 bases between. This CDR3 is built from 13 residues. CDR1 and CDR2 from the germline V gene are SGHDT and YYEEEE. As DNA, the CDR3 is TGTGCCAGCAGCTTGGATATGAACACTGAAGCTTTCTTT. This codes for CASSLDMNTEAFF.

This sequence joins TRBV3-1 (or the pseudogene TRBV3-2) and TRBJ2-1; D is ambiguous. The CDR3 loop spans 17 amino acids. V gave up 0 bases and J gave up 6 bases, with 18 bases separating them. CDR1 is LGHDT, CDR2 YNNKEL, per germline (reference sequence). CDR3 region: CASSQDINFLLLNEQFF. CDR3 DNA sequence: TGTGCCAGCAGCCAAGATATAAACTTCCTCCTCCTCAATGAGCAGTTCTTC.

V is TRBV4-1 and J is TRBJ1-2; no definite D call. The V gene lost 4 bases and the J gene lost 0 bases, with 12 bases spanning the gap. The germline V gene has CDR1 MGHRA and CDR2 YSYEKL. This CDR3 region has 15 residues. The CDR3 protein is CASSPREKPNYGYTF. The CDR3 bases are TGCGCCAGCAGCCCCCGGGAGAAACCTAACTATGGCTACACCTTC.

The genes are TRBV9 and TRBJ1-1; D is unclear. Germline loops: CDR1 SGDLS, CDR2 YYNGEE. Deletions cut 0 bases from V and 5 bases from J, with 11 bases between. The CDR3 covers 14 residues. The CDR3 reads CASSVGARGTEAFF. The CDR3 DNA is TGTGCCAGCAGCGTAGGGGCCCGAGGGACTGAAGCTTTCTTT. Variable domain in full (rest from reference TRBV9 and TRBJ1-1): DSGVTQTPKHLITATGQRVTLRCSPRSGDLSVYWYQQSLDQGLQFLIQYYNGEERAKGNILERFSAQQFPDLHSELNLSSLELGDSALYFCASSVGARGTEAFFGQGTRLTVV.

The J gene is TRBJ1-3, the V gene TRBV13, with D hard to call. CDR1 PRHDT and CDR2 FYEKMQ come from the germline V gene (reference sequence). CDR3 length equals 15 residues. V dropped 1 base and J dropped 0 bases, with 7 bases sitting between them. CDR3 protein: CASSLDSSSGNTIYF. CDR3 DNA sequence: TGTGCCAGCAGCTTAGATTCTAGCTCTGGAAACACCATATATTTT. Based on the CDR3 plus reference TRBV13 and TRBJ1-3, the full variable domain is AAGVIQSPRHLIKEKRETATLKCYPIPRHDTVYWYQQGPGQDPQFLISFYEKMQSDKGSIPDRFSAQQFSDYHSELNMSSLELGDSALYFCASSLDSSSGNTIYFGEGSWLTVV.

This sequence joins TRBV6-5 and TRBJ2-7, with 9 positions matching TRBD2. Trimming removed 4 bases from V and 2 bases from J; junction bases left unmatched: 0. CDR3 length: 13 residues. Germline CDR1 MNHEY, CDR2 SVGAGI. This CDR3 reads CASSSSGTYEQYF. The DNA for the CDR3 is TGTGCCAGCAGTTCTAGCGGGACCTACGAGCAGTACTTC.

The J gene is TRBJ2-2, the V gene TRBV7-2, with 8 positions matching TRBD1. The CDR3 sequence is 14 residues long. From germline, CDR1 is SGHTA and CDR2 FQGNSA. The V segment lost 2 bases and the J segment 7 bases; nucleotides outside the gene matches: 3. CDR3 nucleotides: TGTGCCAGCAGCTTATACAGGGGGAACGGGGAGCTGTTTTTT. It translates to CASSLYRGNGELFF.

This rearrangement joins TRBV12-5 to TRBJ2-3, with 11 positions matching TRBD2. The length of the CDR3 is 17 residues. V gave up 3 bases and J gave up 0 bases; unmatched junction bases: 5. CDR1 and CDR2 (germline): LGHNT, FRNRAP. CDR3 sequence: CASGFNLAGGSTDTQYF. CDR3 bases: TGTGCTAGTGGTTTCAACCTAGCGGGAGGTAGCACAGATACGCAGTATTTT.

The rearrangement links TRBV18 to TRBJ1-4; 7 bases agree with TRBD1. Trimming cost V 4 bases and J 0 bases; bases outside gene matches: 2. This CDR3 region has 15 residues. Germline CDR1 and CDR2: KGHSH and LQKENI. The CDR3 loop is CASSLQGATNEKLFF. CDR3 coding DNA: TGTGCCAGCTCACTTCAGGGGGCAACTAATGAAAAACTGTTTTTT.

The chain recombines TRBV15 with TRBJ2-1, with TRBD2 matching over 9 bases. This CDR3 comprises 16 residues. Trimming removed 0 bases from V and 7 bases from J; junction bases left unmatched: 7. Germline V lookup: CDR1 LNHNV, CDR2 YYDKDF (reference sequence). CDR3 in amino acids: CATSRDRLAARNEQFF. In nucleotides, the CDR3 is TGTGCCACCAGCAGAGACAGACTAGCGGCCAGAAATGAGCAGTTCTTC.

The gene calls are TRBV20-1 and TRBJ2-2, with 8 bases that match TRBD2. The CDR3 covers 16 residues. V was pared by 3 bases and J by 7 bases, with 13 bases of the junction left unmatched. Germline CDR1 and CDR2: DFQATT and SNEGSKA (reference sequence). The CDR3 DNA reads TGCAGTGCTAGTCTTTTCAGCGGGAGTCGTGGCGGGGAGCTGTTTTTT. It is translated as CSASLFSGSRGGELFF.

CDR3 loop: CASSLDSRGGTEAFF. The CDR3 nucleotides are TGTGCCAGCAGCTTGGACTCGCGTGGCGGCACTGAAGCTTTCTTT. The rearrangement links TRBV5-4 to TRBJ1-1; D uncertain. This CDR3 spans 15 amino acids. V lost 0 bases and J 4 bases, leaving 13 bases between the germline ends. The germline gives CDR1 SGHNT, CDR2 YYREEE (reference sequence).

The chain has TRBV18 and TRBJ2-5; D is unresolved. V lost 3 bases to trimming and J lost 5 bases, with 10 bases between them. This CDR3 has 13 amino acids. In germline, CDR1 is KGHSH, CDR2 LQKENI. CDR3 nucleotides: TGTGCCAGCTCACCTAGTCTTCCGGAGACCCAGTACTTC. Protein sequence: CASSPSLPETQYF.

The chain recombines TRBV5-4 with TRBJ2-3; D is undetermined. Germline lookup yields CDR1 SGHNT and CDR2 YYREEE (reference sequence). This CDR3 has 12 residues. Trimming left V 4 bases short and J 2 bases short, with 5 bases between. DNA of the CDR3: TGTGCCAGCAGCCTTCCCACAGATACGCAGTATTTT. It yields the protein CASSLPTDTQYF.

The chain has TRBV27 and TRBJ2-1, with TRBD2 identical over 10 bases. There are 13 residues in the CDR3. Looked up from germline, CDR1 is MNHEY and CDR2 is SMNVEV (reference sequence). V lost 6 bases and J lost 10; bases outside the gene matches: 6. The CDR3, as DNA: TGTGCCAGCAGGCCTAGCGGGAGTGGGGAGCAGTTCTTC. Its protein is CASRPSGSGEQFF.

The chain is built from TRBV4-1 and TRBJ2-1; D unclear. The CDR3 has 13 amino acids. CDR1 and CDR2 (germline): MGHRA, YSYEKL. V shed 0 bases and J shed 7 bases, with 7 bases lying between them. In nucleotides, the CDR3 is TGCGCCAGCAGCCAAGATCTTTCGAATGAGCAGTTCTTC. It translates to CASSQDLSNEQFF.

This chain joins TRBV7-2 and TRBJ1-2, with 8 nucleotides matching TRBD1. J lost 4 bases, V lost 5 bases, and 6 bases had no gene match. This CDR3 has 14 residues. CDR1 is SGHTA, CDR2 FQGNSA, per germline. The CDR3 nucleotides read TGTGCCAGCAGCGTAAGGACAGGGATCTATGGCTACACCTTC. Translating gives CASSVRTGIYGYTF.

This chain joins TRBV18 and TRBJ1-1; D not certain. The CDR3 spans 14 residues. Trimming took off 1 base at V and 5 bases at J, with 11 bases between the two ends. Germline lookup yields CDR1 KGHSH and CDR2 LQKENI. The CDR3 protein is CASSPRDEGTEAFF. CDR3 nucleotides: TGTGCCAGCTCACCACGTGACGAGGGAACTGAAGCTTTCTTT.

The chain has TRBV2 and TRBJ1-6; no firm D call. CDR1 is SNHLY, CDR2 FYNNEI, per germline. CDR3 length: 14 residues. The ends were cut back, 2 bases at V and 8 bases at J, with 10 bases in the middle. The CDR3 coding sequence is TGTGCCAGCAGTGAATACGTTCGGGATTCACCCCTCCACTTT. Translated: CASSEYVRDSPLHF.

The V gene is TRBV28, the J gene TRBJ1-2; a weak D match, TRBD1 (6 bases). The CDR3 contains 13 residues. V lost 6 bases to trimming and J lost 4 bases, with 12 bases between them. Germline lookup yields CDR1 MDHEN and CDR2 SYDVKM. The chain's CDR3 is CASRGAGGYGYTF. CDR3 DNA sequence: TGTGCCAGCAGGGGGGCTGGGGGCTATGGCTACACCTTC.

The J gene is TRBJ2-7, the V gene TRBV20-1; 9 bases align to TRBD2. CDR3 size: 16 residues. The germline V gene has CDR1 DFQATT and CDR2 SNEGSKA (reference sequence). Losses at the gene ends were 3 bases for V and 6 bases for J; bases not matched to a gene: 15. The CDR3 protein is CSASKGGVAGASEQYF. The DNA for the CDR3 is TGCAGTGCTAGTAAGGGAGGGGTAGCGGGAGCCAGCGAGCAGTACTTC.

V and J are TRBV30 and TRBJ2-1, with a weak D call TRBD1 (5 bases). CDR3 length: 12 amino acids. V lost 0 bases and J 12 bases, leaving 12 bases between the germline ends. Germline CDR1 GTSNPN, CDR2 SVGIG (reference sequence). The CDR3 bases are TGTGCCTGGAGTGTAGGGGTGGTTGGGCAGTTCTTC. Encoded protein: CAWSVGVVGQFF.

This sequence joins TRBV7-2 and TRBJ1-6; D is undetermined. The V gene lost 4 bases and the J gene lost 15 bases, with 25 bases spanning the gap. Germline V CDR1 and CDR2: SGHTA, FQGNSA. This CDR3 contains 16 residues. CDR3 bases: TGTGCCAGCAGCTCCACACAGTTAGGAACCCATTGGTACCTCCACTTT. Translated, it gives CASSSTQLGTHWYLHF.

Here the CDR3 reads CASRTAYGYTF. CDR3 coding DNA: TGTGCCAGCAGGACAGCATATGGCTACACCTTC. V usage is TRBV6-5 and J usage is TRBJ1-2; weak D call: TRBD1 (5 bases). There are 11 residues in the CDR3. The V gene lost 6 bases and the J gene lost 5 bases, with 7 bases spanning the gap. The germline CDR1 and CDR2 sequences are MNHEY and SVGAGI.

The CDR3 is CASSVGRDTEAFF. The CDR3 nucleotides are TGTGCCAGCAGCGTCGGCCGGGACACTGAAGCTTTCTTT. The rearrangement joins TRBV9 to TRBJ1-1; the D is unclear. Between the trimmed V and J ends, which lost 2 bases and 3 bases, there was a span of 8 bases. Germline V lookup: CDR1 SGDLS, CDR2 YYNGEE. The CDR3 has 13 residues.